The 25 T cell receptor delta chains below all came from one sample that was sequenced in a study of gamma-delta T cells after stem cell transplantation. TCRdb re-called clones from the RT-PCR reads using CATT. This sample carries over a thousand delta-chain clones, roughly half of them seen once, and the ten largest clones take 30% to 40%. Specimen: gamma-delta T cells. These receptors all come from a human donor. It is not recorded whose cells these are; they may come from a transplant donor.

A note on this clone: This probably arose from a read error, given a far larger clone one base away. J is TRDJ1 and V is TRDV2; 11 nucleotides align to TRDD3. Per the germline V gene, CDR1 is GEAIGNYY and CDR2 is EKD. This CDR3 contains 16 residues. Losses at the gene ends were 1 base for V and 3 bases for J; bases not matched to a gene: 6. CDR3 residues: CACDTMGDTGPDKLIF. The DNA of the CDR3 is TGTGCCTGTGACACGATGGGGGATACGGGACCCGATAAACTCATCTTT.

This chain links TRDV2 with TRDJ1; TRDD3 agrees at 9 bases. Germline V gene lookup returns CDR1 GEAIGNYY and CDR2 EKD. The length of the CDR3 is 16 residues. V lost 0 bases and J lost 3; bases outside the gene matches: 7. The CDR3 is CACDTVGDTRSDKLIF. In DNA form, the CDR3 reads TGTGCCTGTGACACCGTTGGGGATACGCGTTCCGATAAACTCATCTTT.

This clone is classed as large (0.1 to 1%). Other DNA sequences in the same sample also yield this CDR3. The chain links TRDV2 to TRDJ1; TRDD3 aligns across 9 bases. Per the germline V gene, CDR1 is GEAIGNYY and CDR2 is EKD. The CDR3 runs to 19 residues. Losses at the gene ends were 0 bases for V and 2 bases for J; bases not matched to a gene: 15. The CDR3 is CACDTIRPLGDLGTDKLIF. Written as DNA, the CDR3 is TGTGCCTGTGACACCATTCGCCCACTGGGGGACCTCGGGACCGATAAACTCATCTTT.

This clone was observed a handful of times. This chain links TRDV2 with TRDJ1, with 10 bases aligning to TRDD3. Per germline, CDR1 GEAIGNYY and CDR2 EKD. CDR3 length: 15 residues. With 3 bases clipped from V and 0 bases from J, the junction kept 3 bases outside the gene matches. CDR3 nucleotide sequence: TGTGCCTGTGACCCCTGGGGGATATACACCGATAAACTCATCTTT. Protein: CACDPWGIYTDKLIF.

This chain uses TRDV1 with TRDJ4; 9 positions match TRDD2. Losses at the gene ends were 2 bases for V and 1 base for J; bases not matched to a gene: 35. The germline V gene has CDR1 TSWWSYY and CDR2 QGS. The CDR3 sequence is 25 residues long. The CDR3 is CALGEDRANLPTRSLVGDPGRPLIF. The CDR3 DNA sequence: TGTGCTCTTGGGGAAGACAGGGCTAACCTTCCTACGAGGAGTCTAGTGGGGGACCCTGGCAGACCCCTGATCTTT.

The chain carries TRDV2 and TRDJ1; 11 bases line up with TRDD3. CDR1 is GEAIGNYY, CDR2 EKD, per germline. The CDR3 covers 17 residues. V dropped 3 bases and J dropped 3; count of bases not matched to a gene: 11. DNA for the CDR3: TGTGCCTGTGACTCCCTACTGGGGGATAACGGCTCCGATAAACTCATCTTT. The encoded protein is CACDSLLGDNGSDKLIF.

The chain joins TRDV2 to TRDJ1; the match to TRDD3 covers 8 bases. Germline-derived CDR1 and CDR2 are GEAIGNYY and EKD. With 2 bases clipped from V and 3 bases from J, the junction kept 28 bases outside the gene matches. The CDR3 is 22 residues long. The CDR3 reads CACDRLTGTFPISAGGPDKLIF. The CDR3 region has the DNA TGTGCCTGTGACAGACTAACGGGCACCTTCCCTATCTCGGCTGGGGGACCCGATAAACTCATCTTT.

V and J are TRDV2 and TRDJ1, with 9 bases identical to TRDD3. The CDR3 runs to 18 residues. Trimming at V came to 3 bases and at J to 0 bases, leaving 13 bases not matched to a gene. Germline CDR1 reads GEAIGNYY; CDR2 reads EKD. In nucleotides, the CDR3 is TGTGCCTGTGACCCCGTACTGGGGGAGATACAGTACACCGATAAACTCATCTTT. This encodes CACDPVLGEIQYTDKLIF.

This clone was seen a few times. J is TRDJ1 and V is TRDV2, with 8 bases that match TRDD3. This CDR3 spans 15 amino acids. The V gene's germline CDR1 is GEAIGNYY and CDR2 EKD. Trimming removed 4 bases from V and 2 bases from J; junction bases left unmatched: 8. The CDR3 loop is CACDGLTGGTDKLIF. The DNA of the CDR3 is TGTGCCTGTGATGGTCTTACTGGGGGGACCGATAAACTCATCTTT.

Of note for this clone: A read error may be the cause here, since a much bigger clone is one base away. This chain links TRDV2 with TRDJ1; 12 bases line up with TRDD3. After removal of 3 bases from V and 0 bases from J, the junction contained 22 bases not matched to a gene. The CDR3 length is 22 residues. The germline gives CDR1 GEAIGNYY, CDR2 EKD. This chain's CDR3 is CACDAIQHITGGYPPHTDKLIF. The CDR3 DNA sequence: TGTGCCTGTGACGCCATTCAGCATATTACTGGGGGATACCCTCCTCACACCGATAAACTCATCTTT.

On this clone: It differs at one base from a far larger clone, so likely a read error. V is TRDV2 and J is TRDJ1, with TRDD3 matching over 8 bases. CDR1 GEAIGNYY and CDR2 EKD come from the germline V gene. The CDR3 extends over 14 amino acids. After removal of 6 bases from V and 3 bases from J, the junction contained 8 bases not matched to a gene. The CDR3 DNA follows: TGTGCCTGTCTGCCGCTGGGGGACGCCGATAAACTCATCTTT. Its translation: CACLPLGDADKLIF.

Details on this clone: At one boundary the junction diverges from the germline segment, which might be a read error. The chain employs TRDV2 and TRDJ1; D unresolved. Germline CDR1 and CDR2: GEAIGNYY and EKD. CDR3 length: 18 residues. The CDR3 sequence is CACDTVLKQRVDTDKPIF. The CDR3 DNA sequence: TGTGCCTGTGACACCGTTCTGAAGCAAAGGGTCGACACCGATAAACCCATCTTT.

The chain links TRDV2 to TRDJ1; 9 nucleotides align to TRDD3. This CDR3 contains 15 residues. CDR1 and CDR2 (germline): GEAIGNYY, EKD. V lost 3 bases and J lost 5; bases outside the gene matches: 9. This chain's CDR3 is CACDSLGDRIDKLIF. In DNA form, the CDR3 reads TGTGCCTGTGACTCACTGGGGGACCGCATAGATAAACTCATCTTT.

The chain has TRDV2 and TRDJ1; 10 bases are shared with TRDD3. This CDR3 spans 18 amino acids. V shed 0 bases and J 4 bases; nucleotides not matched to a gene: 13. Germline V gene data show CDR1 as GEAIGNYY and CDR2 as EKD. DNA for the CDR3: TGTGCCTGTGACACCTTAAACGGGGGTGGGGGATACAGCGATAAACTCATCTTT. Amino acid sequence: CACDTLNGGGGYSDKLIF.

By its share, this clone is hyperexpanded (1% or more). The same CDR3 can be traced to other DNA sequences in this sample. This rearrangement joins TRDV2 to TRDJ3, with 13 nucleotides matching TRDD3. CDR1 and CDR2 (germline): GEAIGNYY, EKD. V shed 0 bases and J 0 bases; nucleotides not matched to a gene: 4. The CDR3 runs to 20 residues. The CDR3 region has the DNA TGTGCCTGTGACACCGTACTGGGGGATACGAGCTCCTGGGACACCCGACAGATGTTTTTC. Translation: CACDTVLGDTSSWDTRQMFF.

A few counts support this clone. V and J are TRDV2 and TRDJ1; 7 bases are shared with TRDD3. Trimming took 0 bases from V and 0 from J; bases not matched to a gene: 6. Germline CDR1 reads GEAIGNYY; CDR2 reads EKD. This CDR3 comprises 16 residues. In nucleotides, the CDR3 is TGTGCCTGTGACACCCTGGGGGGACCCTACACCGATAAACTCATCTTT. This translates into CACDTLGGPYTDKLIF.

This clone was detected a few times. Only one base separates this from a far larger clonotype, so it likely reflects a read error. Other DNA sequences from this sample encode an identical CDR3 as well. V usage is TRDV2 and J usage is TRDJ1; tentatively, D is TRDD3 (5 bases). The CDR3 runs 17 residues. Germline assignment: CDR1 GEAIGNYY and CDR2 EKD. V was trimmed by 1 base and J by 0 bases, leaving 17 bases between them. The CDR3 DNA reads TGTGCCTGTGACACTGTTACCGGGGGGCCGTACACCGATAAACTCATCTTT. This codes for CACDTVTGGPYTDKLIF.

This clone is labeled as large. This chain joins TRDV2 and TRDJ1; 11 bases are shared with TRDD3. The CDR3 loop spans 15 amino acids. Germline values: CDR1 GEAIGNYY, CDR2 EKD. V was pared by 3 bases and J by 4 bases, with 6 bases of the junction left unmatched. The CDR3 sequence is CACDGLGDRGDKLIF. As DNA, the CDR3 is TGTGCCTGTGACGGACTGGGGGATAGGGGCGATAAACTCATCTTT.

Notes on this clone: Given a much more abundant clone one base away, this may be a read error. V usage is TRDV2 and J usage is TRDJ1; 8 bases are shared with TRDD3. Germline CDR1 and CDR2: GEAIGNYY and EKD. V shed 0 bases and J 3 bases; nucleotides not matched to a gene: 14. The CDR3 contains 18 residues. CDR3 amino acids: CACDTVVRGGSGADKLIF. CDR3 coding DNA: TGTGCCTGTGACACCGTTGTACGTGGGGGATCCGGCGCCGATAAACTCATCTTT.

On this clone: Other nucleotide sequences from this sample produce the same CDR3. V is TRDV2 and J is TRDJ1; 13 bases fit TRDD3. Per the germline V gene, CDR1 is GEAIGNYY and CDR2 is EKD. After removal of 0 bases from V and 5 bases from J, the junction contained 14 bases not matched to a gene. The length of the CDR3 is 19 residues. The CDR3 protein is CACDTLLLGDTGLSDKLIF. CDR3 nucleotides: TGTGCCTGTGACACCCTTTTACTGGGGGATACGGGGTTATCTGATAAACTCATCTTT.

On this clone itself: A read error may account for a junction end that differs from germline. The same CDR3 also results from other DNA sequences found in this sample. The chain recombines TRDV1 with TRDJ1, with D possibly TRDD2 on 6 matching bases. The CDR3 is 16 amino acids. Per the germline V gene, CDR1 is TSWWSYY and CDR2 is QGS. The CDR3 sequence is CALGEISYQYTDKLIF. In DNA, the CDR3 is TGTGCCCTTGGGGAAATCTCCTACCAGTACACCGATAAACTCATCTTT.

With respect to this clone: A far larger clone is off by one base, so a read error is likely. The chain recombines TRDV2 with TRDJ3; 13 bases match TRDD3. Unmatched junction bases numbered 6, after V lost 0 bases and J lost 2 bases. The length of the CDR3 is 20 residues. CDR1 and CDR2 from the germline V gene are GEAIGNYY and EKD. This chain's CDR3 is CACDTVLGDTSPWDTRQMFF. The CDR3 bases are TGTGCCTGTGACACCGTACTGGGGGATACGAGCCCCTGGGACACCCGACAGATGTTTTTC.

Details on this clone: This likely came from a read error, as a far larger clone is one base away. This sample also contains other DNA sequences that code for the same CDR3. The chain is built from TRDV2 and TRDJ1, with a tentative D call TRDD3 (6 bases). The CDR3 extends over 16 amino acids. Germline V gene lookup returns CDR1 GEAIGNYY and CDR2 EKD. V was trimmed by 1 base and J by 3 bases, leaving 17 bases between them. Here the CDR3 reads CACDTMGDTRPDKLIF. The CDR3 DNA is TGTGCCTGTGACACGATGGGAGATACGAGACCCGATAAACTCATCTTT.

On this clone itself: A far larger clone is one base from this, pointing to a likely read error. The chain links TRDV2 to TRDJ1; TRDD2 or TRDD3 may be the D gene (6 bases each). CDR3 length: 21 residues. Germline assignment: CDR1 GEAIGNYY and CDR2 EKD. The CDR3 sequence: CASDSVNPTLGQIWGTDKLIF. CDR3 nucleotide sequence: TGTGCCAGTGACTCCGTTAATCCTACACTGGGCCAAATTTGGGGAACCGATAAACTCATCTTT.

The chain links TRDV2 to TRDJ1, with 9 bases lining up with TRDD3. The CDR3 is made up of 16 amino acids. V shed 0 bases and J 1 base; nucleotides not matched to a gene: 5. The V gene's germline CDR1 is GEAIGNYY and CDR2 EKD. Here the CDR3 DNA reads TGTGCCTGTGACACCTTGGGGGATAAATCCACCGATAAACTCATCTTT. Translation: CACDTLGDKSTDKLIF.